The TCR beta chain under discussion was sequenced for a study of blood T cell repertoires in COVID-19 (TCRdb year 2020). Regarding the complete study: Samples from collaborators originated in the United States, Italy and Spain and spanned both the acute and convalescent phases of COVID-19. The material from the prospective study consisted of cDNA or gDNA derived from T cells, B-cell-depleted T cells, or PBMCs. Deeply sampled blood TCRbeta repertoires from subjects exposed to, actively infected with, or recovered from COVID-19 were included in the dataset. The repertoires were released in a freely available public database meant as a resource for research on the immune response to SARS-CoV-2. Samples were obtained from the ongoing ImmuneRACE study (first 160 participants) and from over a thousand subjects provided by 6 global collaborators. Sample metadata almost always included a de-identified subject ID, COVID-19 status, age in years and sex. Where HLA class I and class II types were available, the types were taken from metadata supplied by the sample provider, not from assay-based typing. Beyond this particular receptor, the publication reports: Clinical and demographic metadata were provided uncurated, with the amount varying by source and participant.

Comment on this clone: The specificity of this receptor is unknown. The sample holds no much larger clone one base away, and base qualities are not on file.

TCRbeta CDR3 regions were amplified from genomic DNA using the immunoSEQ Assay, a bias-controlled multiplex PCR. The original pipeline was this. Nucleated cell counts per sample were estimated from amplification of reference gene primers within the assay. To quantify the absolute abundance of each unique TCRbeta CDR3 rearrangement, sequence reads were collapsed and filtered. For each sample, productive Simpson clonality was calculated as the square root of Simpson's diversity index across productive rearrangements. In TCRdb, the immuneACCESS table is reduced to in-frame sequences with V and J assigned. These tables do not hold every clone; where another copy was compared, an unresolved V gene accounts for under half, and the others remain unexplained. V and J calls and clone size are copied from that table; D and trimming were computed from the DNA. The sample yields under 250,000 clones; 82% were counted once. 3.5% to 4% of the sample goes to the ten largest clones.

The collaborating institutions used their own protocols to collect whole blood in K2EDTA tubes. For TCRbeta analysis, collaborator samples were shipped as frozen whole blood, as isolated PBMCs, or as DNA extracted from either sample type. The CDR3, cysteine through phenylalanine, is 16 amino acids long. Just the 48-base CDR3 DNA is kept, in frame starting at base 1. From V the trimming removes 4 bases and from J it removes 8 bases, while the gene matches leave 7 bases of the junction unaccounted for. CDR1 and CDR2 are read off the germline V gene (reference sequence) as SGHAT and FQDESV. Recombination connected TRBV11-1 to TRBJ2-1; TRBD2 agrees with 14 junctional bases. The source material was peripheral blood. The clonotype comes from a woman at least 80 years old with acute or convalescent COVID-19. The CDR3 region: CASSSGTSGGGDEQFF. The nucleotide sequence reads as follows: TGTGCCAGCAGCTCAGGGACTAGCGGGGGAGGTGATGAGCAGTTCTTC.